This entry lists 20 T cell receptor beta chains sequenced from one sample in a study of identical twins. TCRdb recomputed calls from the 5' RACE reads with MiXCR, one row per CDR3 protein. The sample consists of about 100,000 distinct CDR3 sequences, less than 6.5% of them appearing once. Sample: memory T cells sorted from blood. These receptors originate from a woman aged 45-65 years in good health.

The rearrangement joins TRBV3-1 to TRBJ1-6; D gene unclear. The germline V and J ends were trimmed by 4 bases and 13 bases, with 11 bases remaining between them. CDR3 size: 12 residues. Per germline, CDR1 LGHDT and CDR2 YNNKEL (reference sequence). Here the CDR3 reads CASSLHPGPLHF. The CDR3 nucleotides read TGTGCCAGCAGCCTACATCCTGGTCCCCTCCACTTT. The whole variable domain, remainder taken from reference TRBV3-1 and TRBJ1-6, is DTAVSQTPKYLVTQMGNDKSIKCEQNLGHDTMYWYKQDSKKFLKIMFSYNNKELIINETVPNRFSPKSPDKAHLNLHINSLELGDSAVYFCASSLHPGPLHFGNGTRLTVT.

The rearrangement uses TRBV20-1 and TRBJ2-5, with 10 bases aligning to TRBD2. Germline V gene sequence: CDR1 DFQATT, CDR2 SNEGSKA (reference sequence). The V segment lost 3 bases and the J segment 4 bases; nucleotides outside the gene matches: 17. CDR3 length: 18 amino acids. The CDR3 sequence: CSARAGLSGRAVRETQYF. As DNA, the CDR3 is TGCAGTGCTAGGGCCGGACTAAGCGGGAGGGCCGTTAGAGAGACCCAGTACTTC.

This clonotype has more than one count but fewer than ten. The V and J genes are TRBV3-1 and TRBJ1-1; maybe TRBD1 (5 bases). This CDR3 has 14 residues. Germline V gene sequence: CDR1 LGHDT, CDR2 YNNKEL (reference sequence). Trimming left V 4 bases short and J 4 bases short, with 13 bases between. The CDR3 DNA reads as TGTGCCAGCAGCCCCCAGGGAAGTGGCACTGAAGCTTTCTTT. It yields the protein CASSPQGSGTEAFF.

This clonotype was seen ten or more times. This chain links TRBV11-3 with TRBJ2-1; 7 bases line up with TRBD2. V shed 4 bases, J shed 3 bases, and the junction held 12 bases outside the gene matches. The CDR3 spans 17 residues. Germline values: CDR1 SGHNT, CDR2 YENEEA. The CDR3 here is CASSSNAQRDYYNEQFF. DNA of the CDR3: TGTGCCAGCAGCTCCAACGCCCAGCGGGATTACTACAATGAGCAGTTCTTC.

This clonotype was counted at least ten times. The chain joins TRBV28 to TRBJ1-2, with TRBD1 matching over 8 bases. Germline V CDR1 and CDR2: MDHEN, SYDVKM. The trim removed 2 bases at V and 5 bases at J, leaving 1 base unmatched. The CDR3 is 13 amino acids. The CDR3 DNA reads TGTGCCAGCAGTTTAAACAGGGGGTATGGCTACACCTTC. Its protein is CASSLNRGYGYTF.

The sample holds many counts of this clonotype. The chain links TRBV7-2 to TRBJ2-1, with a tentative D call TRBD2 (6 bases). The CDR3 runs to 16 residues. The V end was cut by 5 bases, the J end by 6 bases, with 20 bases between. Germline V gives CDR1 SGHTA, CDR2 FQGNSA. The CDR3 nucleotides are TGTGCCAGCAGCCTCCAATCAATCGGAGGGGCCAATGAGCAGTTCTTC. This encodes CASSLQSIGGANEQFF.

This clonotype was recorded many times. The rearrangement uses TRBV5-4 and TRBJ2-1; 10 nucleotides line up with TRBD2. V lost 3 bases and J lost 9; bases outside the gene matches: 9. In germline, CDR1 is SGHNT, CDR2 YYREEE (reference sequence). This CDR3 spans 15 amino acids. The CDR3 nucleotides are TGTGCCAGCAGCTGGGGGCCTAGCGGGAGCGGTGAGCAGTTCTTC. It encodes CASSWGPSGSGEQFF.

In this sample, this clonotype turned up a few times. V and J are TRBV5-8 and TRBJ1-2, with 9 bases matching TRBD1. The CDR3 length is 13 residues. Trimming removed 7 bases from V and 2 bases from J; junction bases left unmatched: 3. Germline CDR1 and CDR2: SGHTS and YDEGEE. CDR3 sequence reads: CASRDRVNYGYTF. The CDR3 nucleotides read TGTGCCAGCCGGGACAGGGTAAACTATGGCTACACCTTC.

At least ten counts were recorded for this clonotype. The chain employs TRBV5-1 and TRBJ2-1; D ambiguous. Trimming removed 0 bases at V and 0 bases at J, with 7 bases between. The CDR3 totals 15 residues. The germline CDR1 and CDR2 sequences are SGHRS and YFSETQ. The CDR3 DNA follows: TGCGCCAGCAGCTTGGTACAGAGCTCCTACAATGAGCAGTTCTTC. Translation gives CASSLVQSSYNEQFF.

This clonotype came up many times. This chain links TRBV6-2 or TRBV6-3 with TRBJ2-7; possible D gene TRBD2, 6 bases. CDR3 length: 14 residues. Trimming shortened V by 4 bases and J by 5 bases, and 15 bases separated the two germline ends. The germline gives CDR1 MNHEY, CDR2 SVGEGT. This CDR3 is CASSSPTSFHEQYV. The CDR3 nucleotides are TGTGCCAGCAGTTCCCCGACTAGTTTCCACGAGCAGTACGTC.

Points on this clonotype: One junction end does not reproduce the germline sequence, and a read error may be involved. This sequence joins TRBV2 and TRBJ2-5; 12 bases map to TRBD1. The CDR3 is 16 amino acids. The germline V gene encodes CDR1 SNHLY and CDR2 FYNNEI. The CDR3 loop is CASSEAGTGGRETQYF. The DNA for the CDR3 is TGTGCCAGCAGCGAAGCCGGGACAGGGGGCCGAGAGACCCAGTACTTC.

In this sample, this clonotype turned up many times. CDR3 bases: TGCAGCGTCGCAGGACAGGCCAGCAATCAGCCCCAGCATTTT. This gives the protein CSVAGQASNQPQHF. The chain couples TRBV29-1 to TRBJ1-5; TRBD1 aligns across 7 bases. The CDR3 runs 14 residues. The J segment lost 1 base and the V segment lost 6 bases, leaving 6 bases of the junction unmatched. Germline V gene sequence: CDR1 SQVTM, CDR2 ANQGSEA. Filled out from reference TRBV29-1 and TRBJ1-5, the complete variable domain reads SAVISQKPSRDICQRGTSLTIQCQVDSQVTMMFWYRQQPGQSLTLIATANQGSEATYESGFVIDKFPISRPNLTFSTLTVSNMSPEDSSIYLCSVAGQASNQPQHFGDGTRLSIL.

This clonotype was observed once. The genes are TRBV24-1 and TRBJ2-6; possibly TRBD2 for D (5 bases). Looked up from germline, CDR1 is KGHDR and CDR2 is SFDVKD. CDR3 length equals 16 residues. The V gene lost 3 bases and the J gene lost 0 bases, with 8 bases spanning the gap. CDR3 amino acids: CATSDRRGSGANVLTF. CDR3 DNA: TGTGCCACCAGTGATCGACGGGGCTCTGGGGCCAACGTCCTGACTTTC.

This clonotype was seen many times. V gene TRBV20-1 combines with J gene TRBJ2-3; D perhaps matches TRBD2 (6 bases). CDR3 size: 15 residues. Germline assignment: CDR1 DFQATT and CDR2 SNEGSKA (reference sequence). V was clipped by 3 bases and J by 4 bases, with 17 bases between them. The DNA of the CDR3 is TGCAGTGCTAGTACGAGCGGAGGGATGGCAGATACGCAGTATTTT. Its translation is CSASTSGGMADTQYF.

The V gene is TRBV12-3 or TRBV12-4, the J gene TRBJ2-6; TRBD1 matches 9 bases. V shed 5 bases and J 3 bases; nucleotides not matched to a gene: 14. The CDR3 is made up of 19 amino acids. The CDR3 reads CASSTDTGGAGGGANVLTF. CDR3 nucleotide sequence: TGTGCCAGCAGTACCGATACAGGGGGCGCTGGGGGTGGGGCCAACGTCCTGACTTTC.

This clonotype was recorded many times. The chain recombines TRBV4-1 with TRBJ2-6; 9 positions match TRBD2. CDR3 length: 19 residues. The ends lost 0 bases at V and 0 bases at J; junction bases unmatched: 6. CDR1 is MGHRA, CDR2 YSYEKL, per germline. The CDR3 DNA reads as TGCGCCAGCAGCCAAGATAGGCTAGCGGGGCGCTCTGGGGCCAACGTCCTGACTTTC. Translated, it gives CASSQDRLAGRSGANVLTF.

This clonotype was picked up many times. The chain is built from TRBV10-3 and TRBJ2-1, with 7 bases identical to TRBD2. CDR3 length: 13 amino acids. V shed 11 bases and J 7 bases; nucleotides not matched to a gene: 11. Germline V CDR1 and CDR2: ENHRY, SYGVKD. CDR3 sequence reads: CASRAGETNEQFF. CDR3 coding DNA: TGTGCCTCCCGGGCGGGAGAAACGAATGAGCAGTTCTTC.

This clonotype occurred many times. This chain connects TRBV5-1 to TRBJ2-7, with D perhaps matching TRBD1 or TRBD2 (5 bases each). The germline gives CDR1 SGHRS, CDR2 YFSETQ. Trimming stripped 4 bases from V and 2 bases from J, with 16 bases between. This CDR3 comprises 15 residues. The CDR3 reads CASSTDGTGAYEQYF. CDR3 nucleotide sequence: TGCGCCAGCAGCACGGACGGGACGGGTGCCTACGAGCAGTACTTC.

As concerns this clonotype: Given a much more abundant clone one base away, this may be a read error. The V call is TRBV6-1, the J call TRBJ2-5, with D maybe TRBD2 (5 bases). From germline, CDR1 is MNHNS and CDR2 SASEGT. Trimming stripped 1 base from V and 1 base from J, with 13 bases between. The CDR3 is 16 residues long. The CDR3 region has the DNA TGTGCCAGCAGTGAAGGAATCAGCGGTTTCCAAGAGACCCAGTACTTC. This translates into CASSEGISGFQETQYF.

Only a few counts were recorded for this clonotype. The chain employs TRBV7-9 and TRBJ1-4; D might be TRBD1 (6 bases). CDR1 and CDR2 (germline): SEHNR, FQNEAQ (reference sequence). CDR3 length equals 14 residues. Trimming cost V 1 base and J 10 bases, with 13 bases left between them. The CDR3 reads CASSLGQVVGKLFF. Here the CDR3 DNA reads TGTGCCAGCAGCTTAGGACAGGTGGTGGGAAAACTGTTTTTT. Full variable domain (rest looked up from reference TRBV7-9 and TRBJ1-4): DTGVSQNPRHKITKRGQNVTFRCDPISEHNRLYWYRQTLGQGPEFLTYFQNEAQLEKSRLLSDRFSAERPKGSFSTLEIQRTEQGDSAMYLCASSLGQVVGKLFFGSGTQLSVL.